This record covers a single T cell receptor beta chain. The sample holds no much larger clone one base away, and base qualities are not on file. V gives up 5 bases and J gives up 0 bases, and the segment between their germline ends measures 8 bases. There are 13 amino acids in the CDR3, from cysteine to phenylalanine inclusive. CDR3 DNA is the only sequence kept; it has 39 bases, read in frame from the first base. Via the germline V gene, CDR1 is MGHDK and CDR2 SYGVNS. This entry comes from a study of blood T cell repertoires in acute mononucleosis (dated by TCRdb to 2018 to 2020). Concerning the study at large: Convalescent samples were collected 5 to 8 months after the acute presentation, representing the memory response. Mean blood EBV load was about 4 log10 genome copies per million B cells during acute infection and 2.6 at convalescence.

For TCR profiling, total RNA from no fewer than 10,000 sorted tetramer+ CD8 T cells was reverse transcribed into cDNA. PCR with primers that anneal to V and J regions amplified CDR3 regions and added unique molecular identifiers to track templates. Profiling of the TCRalpha and TCRbeta chains was done on the immunoSEQ platform, including the sequencing and error-correction standards of that platform. Processing in the source paper ran as follows. Clonal copy numbers were corrected for sequencing and PCR errors, and IMGT conventions were followed to define CDR3s. Only productive rearrangements were analyzed, using immunoSEQ Analyzer versions 2.0 and 3.0, with gene-pairing frequencies processed further in Microsoft Excel. Circos plots were used to visualize V-J pairings, and MEME together with a custom motifSearch program was used to find CDR3 motifs. The OLGA algorithm was used to calculate the probability of generation of TCR sequences. A clonotype seen at both visits was called persistent, a clonotype seen only at the acute visit was called nonpersistent, and a clonotype seen only at convalescence was called de novo. An amino acid clonotype used by more than one donor was defined as a public TCR. TCRdb obtained this table from immuneACCESS and retained in-frame rearrangements with V and J assigned. These tables miss some clones; where compared with another copy, unresolved V genes account for less than half of the shortfall, and the remainder is unexplained. That table furnishes V, J and clone size, whereas the DNA furnished D and trimming. The sample profile shows around 1,800 clones; 20% to 25% of them were found once. 27% of the sample is in the top ten clones.

This specimen's time point label, interpreted: convalescence about 6 months (5-8 months) after acute presentation (visit 7). CD8 T cell responses to two immunodominant EBV epitopes, BRLF1 109 (YVL-BR) and BMLF1 280 (GLC-BM), were tracked in the study over primary infection. Primary EBV infection was indicated by a positive serum heterophile antibody test and EBV viral capsid antigen-specific IgM. As a first step, magnetic positive selection (MACS) was used to enrich total CD8 T cells from the PBMCs. A FACSAria III was used to sort live CD3+ CD8+ tetramer+ cells to a purity above 85%. Cells were sorted with a PE-conjugated tetramer loaded with the BRLF1 109-117 peptide. At both acute infection and convalescence, EBV epitope-specific CD8 T cells were tetramer-sorted, and the TCR repertoires of those cells were deep-sequenced directly ex vivo. The donors were three individuals between roughly 18 and 29 years old who had clinical acute infectious mononucleosis along with laboratory evidence of primary EBV infection. Heparinized peripheral blood was drawn at clinical presentation with mononucleosis symptoms and again about 6 months later. PBMCs were isolated by Ficoll-Paque density gradient centrifugation.

Study-wide conclusions, independent of this receptor: Only about 8.9% of unique acute clonotypes persisted into convalescence, yet these made up most of the response; new diverse de novo clonotypes seemingly replaced the rest. Only three donors were included in the cohort, so group averages were based on very few individuals. In TCR repertoire selection for BRLF1 (YVL-BR), TCRalpha CDR3 motifs took on a dominant role, whereas TCRbeta played only a minimal one. Because only a fraction of each donor's blood was analyzed, sampling error might partly account for the low clonotype overlap between the acute and convalescent samples.

This clonotype was sampled from a woman aged 18 to 35 with infectious mononucleosis caused by EBV. The chain is assembled from TRBV25-1 and TRBJ2-7, and TRBD1 may be the D gene, going by 6 matching bases. Specimen: EBV YVL epitope tetramer+ CD8+ T cells sorted from PBMCs, collected during convalescence from infectious mononucleosis. Taken with the paper, the label for cell subset or site translates to: CD8 T cells binding a tetramer with EBV BRLF1 109-117 peptide (YVL-BR). CDR3 reads: CASSWTASYEQYF. The DNA sequence reads TGTGCCAGCAGTTGGACAGCCTCCTACGAGCAGTACTTC.